The 9 T cell receptor beta chains reported below all come from one sample, sequenced in a study of blood T cell repertoires in COVID-19. Repertoires were generated with immunoSEQ multiplex PCR, while TCRdb's copy carries only in-frame clones and drops some. The sample lists nearly 110,000 clones; 84% were seen once. The specimen sequenced was peripheral blood. The receptors stem from a woman aged 55-69 years with acute or convalescent COVID-19.

This clone was detected a few times. This rearrangement joins TRBV2 to TRBJ2-7; tentatively, D is TRBD2 (5 bases). Per the germline V gene, CDR1 is SNHLY and CDR2 is FYNNEI. This CDR3 is built from 14 residues. Trimming stripped 4 bases from V and 3 bases from J, with 13 bases between. In DNA form, the CDR3 reads TGTGCCAGCAGTGGTCAAGCGGCCGTCTACGAGCAGTACTTC. This sequence encodes CASSGQAAVYEQYF. The whole variable domain, remainder taken from reference TRBV2 and TRBJ2-7, is EPEVTQTPSHQVTQMGQEVILRCVPISNHLYFYWYRQILGQKVEFLVSFYNNEISEKSEIFDDQFSVERPDGSNFTLKIRSTKLEDSAMYFCASSGQAAVYEQYFGPGTRLTVT.

This chain links TRBV5-4 with TRBJ1-2; TRBD1 is a possible D gene (5 bases). Deletions cut 2 bases from V and 0 bases from J, with 14 bases between. This CDR3 has 16 amino acids. Germline assignment: CDR1 SGHNT and CDR2 YYREEE (reference sequence). CDR3 amino acids: CASSFSQGYSNYGYTF. CDR3 nucleotide sequence: TGTGCCAGCAGCTTTAGTCAGGGTTACTCTAACTATGGCTACACCTTC.

The chain uses TRBV3-1 (or the pseudogene TRBV3-2) and TRBJ1-6; D ambiguous. CDR1 LGHDT and CDR2 YNNKEL come from the germline V gene (reference sequence). The CDR3 has 17 amino acids. The germline V and J ends were trimmed by 0 bases and 11 bases, with 20 bases remaining between them. The CDR3 spells CASSQDPDIFEETPLHF. The CDR3 DNA follows: TGTGCCAGCAGCCAAGACCCTGACATCTTCGAAGAGACACCCCTCCACTTT.

In this sample, this clone turned up once. The chain is built from TRBV5-1 and TRBJ2-2, with a possible D match to TRBD2 (6 bases). The CDR3 covers 16 residues. Trimming cost V 2 bases and J 3 bases, with 14 bases left between them. Germline V gives CDR1 SGHRS, CDR2 YFSETQ. The CDR3 spells CASSFPGTGDTGELFF. The CDR3 DNA follows: TGCGCCAGCAGCTTCCCGGGGACTGGGGACACCGGGGAGCTGTTTTTT.

The chain is built from TRBV10-3 and TRBJ2-1; TRBD2 matches at 15 bases. This CDR3 has 16 residues. Losses at the gene ends were 6 bases for V and 2 bases for J; bases not matched to a gene: 2. Looked up from germline, CDR1 is ENHRY and CDR2 is SYGVKD. CDR3 nucleotide sequence: TGTGCCATCAGGGGGACTAGCGGGGGGACCTACAATGAGCAGTTCTTC. Its protein is CAIRGTSGGTYNEQFF.

The chain carries TRBV27 and TRBJ2-1, with 9 positions matching TRBD2. The germline gives CDR1 MNHEY, CDR2 SMNVEV (reference sequence). This CDR3 has 14 residues. The J segment lost 9 bases and the V segment lost 2 bases, leaving 5 bases of the junction unmatched. This chain's CDR3 is CASSLIGSGGEQFF. As DNA, the CDR3 is TGTGCCAGCAGTTTAATCGGTAGCGGGGGTGAGCAGTTCTTC.

Only a few counts were recorded for this clone. The chain carries TRBV18 and TRBJ1-1; D unclear. V lost 3 bases and J 0 bases, leaving 8 bases between the germline ends. Germline CDR1 and CDR2: KGHSH and LQKENI. This CDR3 contains 14 residues. CDR3 protein: CASSPMTLNTEAFF. The CDR3 nucleotides are TGTGCCAGCTCACCCATGACTTTGAACACTGAAGCTTTCTTT. The full variable domain, rest sourced from reference TRBV18 and TRBJ1-1, is NAGVMQNPRHLVRRRGQEARLRCSPMKGHSHVYWYRQLPEEGLKFMVYLQKENIIDESGMPKERFSAEFPKEGPSILRIQQVVRGDSAAYFCASSPMTLNTEAFFGQGTRLTVV.

The genes are TRBV5-1 and TRBJ2-5; D is perhaps TRBD1 (8 bases). From germline, CDR1 is SGHRS and CDR2 YFSETQ. The CDR3 is 17 amino acids. Trimming took off 0 bases at V and 4 bases at J, with 19 bases between the two ends. The chain's CDR3 is CASSLVGGTGSGETQYF. As DNA, the CDR3 is TGCGCCAGCAGCTTGGTGGGGGGGACAGGTAGCGGAGAGACCCAGTACTTC.

This rearrangement joins TRBV7-3 to TRBJ2-1; D uncertain. The V end was cut by 2 bases, the J end by 5 bases, with 16 bases between. The CDR3 loop spans 16 amino acids. Per the germline V gene, CDR1 is SGHTA and CDR2 is FQGTGA. CDR3 in amino acids: CASSLGSMRINNEQFF. The CDR3 DNA sequence: TGTGCCAGCAGCTTAGGGTCAATGAGGATCAACAATGAGCAGTTCTTC.